Sequencing of this T cell receptor beta chain was carried out in a study of blood T cell repertoires in COVID-19. Profiling relied on immunoSEQ multiplex PCR, and the TCRdb table lists in-frame clones only, not all of them. This sample yields 140,000 to 150,000 clones, of which roughly 90% are seen a single time; 2.3% belongs to the top ten. This CDR3 region has 15 residues. This chain uses TRBV1 with TRBJ1-1; the DNA was not used to check the table's D call, TRBD1. TRBV1 is given as a pseudogene. The sequence was collected from a human donor in a cohort sampled during active COVID-19. Sample: peripheral blood. CDR3 residues: CTSSHNKTVYTEAFF. CDR3 nucleotide sequence: TGCACCAGCAGCCATAATAAGACAGTGTACACTGAAGCTTTCTTT.